The T cell receptor beta chain described here comes from a study of response to subunit inactivated influenza vaccine. TCRdb reprocessed the RT-PCR reads via MiXCR and lists one record per CDR3 protein. The repertoire holds hundreds of thousands of distinct CDR3 sequences, with 14% as singletons. Trimming cost V 5 bases and J 2 bases, with 18 bases left between them. This CDR3 region has 16 residues. The germline CDR1 and CDR2 sequences are SGHAT and FQDESV (reference sequence). This clonotype was detected only a few times. This sequence originates from a man aged 45-65 years who received an inactivated influenza vaccine. The V and J genes are TRBV11-1 and TRBJ2-5; D gene unclear. Sample: PBMCs from blood, taken 14 to 15 days before vaccination. The CDR3 is CASSPGLVTNQETQYF. DNA of the CDR3: TGTGCCAGCAGCCCCGGATTGGTGACCAATCAAGAGACCCAGTACTTC. The whole variable domain, remainder taken from reference TRBV11-1 and TRBJ2-5, is EAEVAQSPRYKITEKSQAVAFWCDPISGHATLYWYRQILGQGPELLVQFQDESVVDDSQLPKDRFSAERLKGVDSTLKIQPAELGDSAMYLCASSPGLVTNQETQYFGPGTRLLVL.